A single sample is the source of the 31 T cell receptor beta chains below, sequenced in a study of graft-versus-host responses after intestinal transplantation. Assay: immunoSEQ multiplex PCR; the TCRdb copy retains only in-frame clones and omits some. The sample comprises 12,000 to 15,000 clones, 30% to 35% of which are singletons, and 1.5% to 2% rests with the top ten. Labeling with CFSE marked about 200,000 responder cells, which were plated with about 200,000 irradiated, violet-dye-labeled stimulator cells. The sample in question was alloreactive CD8+ T cells from a mixed lymphocyte reaction culture, obtained before intestinal transplant. The subset is: CFSE-low proliferating T cells sorted from roughly six-day pre-transplant mixed lymphocyte reaction (GvH or HvG direction). These TCRs come from a human patient who received an intestinal transplant.

V gene TRBV7-2 combines with J gene TRBJ2-1, with 13 positions matching TRBD2. The germline V gene encodes CDR1 SGHTA and CDR2 FQGNSA. V was clipped by 5 bases and J by 8 bases; unmatched bases: 12. This CDR3 has 17 residues. CDR3 sequence: CASSPGLAGVVGDEQFF. CDR3 nucleotide sequence: TGTGCCAGCAGCCCAGGACTAGCGGGGGTGGTTGGGGATGAGCAGTTCTTC.

This chain joins TRBV4-3 and TRBJ2-5, with D possibly matching TRBD1 (6 bases). The J call is in doubt because the DNA end fits TRBJ2-7 better. This CDR3 region has 15 residues. Germline V gene data show CDR1 as LGHNA and CDR2 as YSLEER. CDR3 protein: CASSPGGGISYEQYF. The DNA of the CDR3 is TGCGCCAGCAGCCCCGGTGGGGGCATATCCTACGAGCAGTACTTC.

This clone was counted between two and nine times. The chain recombines TRBV11-2 with TRBJ2-1, with 12 bases aligning to TRBD2. Germline lookup yields CDR1 SGHAT and CDR2 FQNNGV. The CDR3 runs 17 residues. Losses at the gene ends were 4 bases for V and 8 bases for J; bases not matched to a gene: 12. The CDR3, as DNA: TGTGCCAGCAGCTCGACTAGCGGGAGCCTCTCCGGAGATGAGCAGTTCTTC. It is translated as CASSSTSGSLSGDEQFF.

This rearrangement joins TRBV27 to TRBJ2-2; D is unclear. CDR3 length: 14 residues. The V gene lost 3 bases and the J gene lost 1 base, with 6 bases spanning the gap. The germline V gene encodes CDR1 MNHEY and CDR2 SMNVEV (reference sequence). CDR3 bases: TGTGCCAGCAGTTTGGCCTGGAACACCGGGGAGCTGTTTTTT. Translated: CASSLAWNTGELFF.

This chain joins TRBV2 and TRBJ2-3; 8 bases fit TRBD1. The CDR3 totals 17 residues. The ends lost 5 bases at V and 0 bases at J; junction bases unmatched: 10. In germline, CDR1 is SNHLY, CDR2 FYNNEI. CDR3 sequence reads: CASSPPLDRDSTDTQYF. The CDR3 coding sequence is TGTGCCAGCAGTCCGCCCTTGGACAGGGATAGCACAGATACGCAGTATTTT.

The rearrangement links TRBV6-6 to TRBJ2-3; 7 nucleotides align to TRBD1. The J segment lost 3 bases and the V segment lost 2 bases, leaving 2 bases of the junction unmatched. CDR3 size: 14 residues. The germline V gene encodes CDR1 MNHNY and CDR2 SVGAGI (reference sequence). CDR3 DNA sequence: TGTGCCAGCAGTTACCGGGACAGTACAGATACGCAGTATTTT. Translated: CASSYRDSTDTQYF.

The rearrangement links TRBV9 to TRBJ2-7, with a possible D match to TRBD2 (6 bases). The V end was cut by 0 bases, the J end by 2 bases, with 12 bases between. Per germline, CDR1 SGDLS and CDR2 YYNGEE. The CDR3 is 15 residues long. As DNA, the CDR3 is TGTGCCAGCAGCGTAGGGTGGGGGGTTACCTACGAGCAGTACTTC. Protein sequence: CASSVGWGVTYEQYF.

The rearrangement joins TRBV19 to TRBJ1-1; D not certain. The V gene's germline CDR1 is LNHDA and CDR2 SQIVND (reference sequence). With 6 bases removed from V and 0 bases from J, the gap between germline ends came to 8 bases. There are 13 residues in the CDR3. The CDR3 bases are TGTGCCAGTAGAAAGCAAATGAACACTGAAGCTTTCTTT. This translates into CASRKQMNTEAFF.

The CDR3 sequence: CASSYYTGTGELFF. The CDR3 DNA reads TGTGCCAGCAGTTATTACACAGGGACCGGGGAGCTGTTTTTT. J is TRBJ2-2 and V is TRBV6-5; a weak D match, TRBD1 (6 bases). The ends were cut back, 3 bases at V and 5 bases at J, with 10 bases in the middle. The germline gives CDR1 MNHEY, CDR2 SVGAGI. The CDR3 has 14 residues.

The genes are TRBV7-9 and TRBJ2-7; 10 bases map to TRBD1. The CDR3 loop spans 16 amino acids. Germline V gene data show CDR1 as SEHNR and CDR2 as FQNEAQ (reference sequence). V dropped 2 bases and J dropped 6; count of bases not matched to a gene: 10. The CDR3 nucleotides are TGTGCCAGCAGCTTAATCCCGGGACAGGGGATAACCGAGCAGTACTTC. This gives the protein CASSLIPGQGITEQYF.

The gene calls are TRBV4-3 and TRBJ2-3; 8 bases match TRBD1. CDR3 length: 19 amino acids. Germline CDR1 and CDR2: LGHNA and YSLEER. The J segment lost 4 bases and the V segment lost 0 bases, leaving 15 bases of the junction unmatched. The CDR3: CASSQDLNSETGVPDTQYF. CDR3 sequence (DNA): TGCGCCAGCAGCCAAGATTTAAATAGCGAGACAGGGGTCCCAGATACGCAGTATTTT.

The chain recombines TRBV5-1 with TRBJ2-7, with 7 bases lining up with TRBD1. Germline CDR1 SGHRS, CDR2 YFSETQ. This CDR3 contains 15 residues. Trimming at V came to 4 bases and at J to 0 bases, leaving 7 bases not matched to a gene. In DNA form, the CDR3 reads TGCGCCAGCAGCGAATGGGACAGCAGCTCCTACGAGCAGTACTTC. Encoded protein: CASSEWDSSSYEQYF. The entire variable domain, with the rest obtained from reference TRBV5-1 and TRBJ2-7, is as follows: KAGVTQTPRYLIKTRGQQVTLSCSPISGHRSVSWYQQTPGQGLQFLFEYFSETQRNKGNFPGRFSGRQFSNSRSEMNVSTLELGDSALYLCASSEWDSSSYEQYFGPGTRLTVT.

This clone has a handful of counts. This rearrangement joins TRBV2 to TRBJ1-6; D not resolved. The CDR3 loop spans 12 amino acids. The germline V gene has CDR1 SNHLY and CDR2 FYNNEI. V lost 6 bases to trimming and J lost 14 bases, with 14 bases between them. Written as DNA, the CDR3 is TGTGCCAGCAGAGGCCCGGCTGCGGCCCTCCACTTT. Amino acids: CASRGPAAALHF.

The sample holds a few counts of this clone. The chain couples TRBV5-4 to TRBJ2-1, with TRBD2 matching 7 bases. V was clipped by 2 bases and J by 0 bases; unmatched bases: 5. This CDR3 contains 16 residues. Germline CDR1 is SGHNT and CDR2 is YYREEE (reference sequence). The CDR3 is CASSFMGGDSYNEQFF. The CDR3 region has the DNA TGTGCCAGCAGCTTTATGGGAGGGGACTCCTACAATGAGCAGTTCTTC.

V usage is TRBV11-2 and J usage is TRBJ2-7; D is uncertain. Trimming stripped 1 base from V and 4 bases from J, with 8 bases between. The CDR3 contains 13 residues. CDR1 and CDR2 from the germline V gene are SGHAT and FQNNGV. CDR3: CASSLVFPYEQYF. The CDR3 nucleotides read TGTGCCAGCAGCTTAGTTTTCCCGTACGAGCAGTACTTC.

This CDR3 is CASSPRREETQYF. CDR3 nucleotide sequence: TGCGCCAGCAGCCCTAGGAGGGAAGAGACCCAGTACTTC. The V call is TRBV5-1, the J call TRBJ2-5; a possible D gene is TRBD2 (6 bases). Looked up from germline, CDR1 is SGHRS and CDR2 is YFSETQ. This CDR3 region has 13 residues. V was cut by 4 bases and J by 3 bases, with 10 bases left in between.

This clone is medium-sized (0.01 to 0.1%) within its sample. The V and J genes are TRBV2 and TRBJ1-2; 10 nucleotides line up with TRBD1. Germline lookup yields CDR1 SNHLY and CDR2 FYNNEI. The trim removed 3 bases at V and 3 bases at J, leaving 4 bases unmatched. The CDR3 consists of 15 residues. The DNA of the CDR3 is TGTGCCAGCAGTGAGGGGACAGGGGCATACTATGGCTACACCTTC. Protein sequence: CASSEGTGAYYGYTF.

In nucleotides, the CDR3 is TGTGCCAGCAGATCAAGAGACACCCTCTACGAGCAGTACTTC. Translation: CASRSRDTLYEQYF. V is TRBV13 and J is TRBJ2-7, with D unresolved. The CDR3 covers 14 residues. Germline loops: CDR1 PRHDT, CDR2 FYEKMQ (reference sequence). V gave up 6 bases and J gave up 3 bases, with 15 bases separating them.

This chain connects TRBV7-6 to TRBJ1-2; TRBD1 matches at 7 bases. Germline values: CDR1 SGHVS, CDR2 FNYEAQ. The V gene end was trimmed by 4 bases and the J gene end by 4 bases; junction bases not matched to a gene: 3. The CDR3 sequence is 13 residues long. DNA for the CDR3: TGTGCCAGCAGCTACGGGACAGCCTATGGCTACACCTTC. Protein product: CASSYGTAYGYTF.

The genes are TRBV11-3 and TRBJ2-7; TRBD2 might be the D (6 bases). The germline gives CDR1 SGHNT, CDR2 YENEEA. CDR3 length: 17 residues. Between the trimmed V and J ends, which lost 2 bases and 0 bases, there was a span of 17 bases. CDR3 nucleotide sequence: TGTGCCAGCAGCTTAAGGTTCGGGACTCAGGACTCCTACGAGCAGTACTTC. Protein product: CASSLRFGTQDSYEQYF.

V usage is TRBV15 and J usage is TRBJ2-1, with a tentative D call TRBD1 (6 bases). Trimming removed 1 base from V and 6 bases from J, with 13 bases in between. The germline gives CDR1 LNHNV, CDR2 YYDKDF (reference sequence). This CDR3 is built from 15 residues. Written as DNA, the CDR3 is TGTGCCACCAGCAGAGGAGAAGGGACACTCAATGAGCAGTTCTTC. Protein sequence: CATSRGEGTLNEQFF.

The rearrangement links TRBV6-5 to TRBJ2-3; 11 nucleotides match TRBD1. Germline V gene data show CDR1 as MNHEY and CDR2 as SVGAGI. There are 15 residues in the CDR3. V shed 0 bases and J 5 bases; nucleotides not matched to a gene: 1. CDR3 nucleotides: TGTGCCAGCAGTTACTCGGGACAGGGGGGAGATACGCAGTATTTT. Its protein product is CASSYSGQGGDTQYF.

The chain carries TRBV7-8 and TRBJ2-7; 10 positions agree with TRBD1. Germline V gene lookup returns CDR1 SGHVS and CDR2 FQNEAQ. Trimming took 5 bases from V and 5 from J; bases not matched to a gene: 12. CDR3 length: 16 residues. The CDR3 DNA follows: TGTGCCAGCAGCGCCCTCGCCGGGACAGGGGCCCACGAGCAGTACTTC. It yields the protein CASSALAGTGAHEQYF.

This clone has only a few counts. The chain couples TRBV6-6 to TRBJ1-2; D is possibly TRBD1 (6 bases). V lost 2 bases, J lost 4 bases, and 8 bases lay in between. The CDR3 loop spans 13 amino acids. Germline CDR1 and CDR2: MNHNY and SVGAGI (reference sequence). In DNA, the CDR3 is TGTGCCAGCAGTTACCCAGGGGTCTATGGCTACACCTTC. Translation gives CASSYPGVYGYTF.

The chain recombines TRBV4-3 with TRBJ2-1, with 7 bases identical to TRBD1. There are 15 residues in the CDR3. Trimming at V came to 0 bases and at J to 4 bases, leaving 3 bases not matched to a gene. The V gene's germline CDR1 is LGHNA and CDR2 YSLEER. CDR3 DNA sequence: TGCGCCAGCAGCCAAGACTGGACAGGATACAATGAGCAGTTCTTC. Residues: CASSQDWTGYNEQFF.

This chain links TRBV29-1 with TRBJ2-7, with TRBD1 identical over 7 bases. J was trimmed by 2 bases and V by 7 bases; bases with no gene match: 8. CDR3 length equals 13 residues. CDR1 SQVTM and CDR2 ANQGSEA come from the germline V gene. CDR3 DNA: TGCAGCGCGGGACAGCCACCGCCCTACGAGCAGTACTTC. Its translation: CSAGQPPPYEQYF.

The rearrangement joins TRBV14 to TRBJ2-1, with 7 bases aligning to TRBD2. This CDR3 contains 15 residues. The germline CDR1 and CDR2 sequences are SGHDN and FVKESK. Trimming cost V 4 bases and J 7 bases; bases outside gene matches: 10. CDR3 DNA sequence: TGTGCCAGCAGCCTCAGCGGGGTTGCGGATAATGAGCAGTTCTTC. It encodes CASSLSGVADNEQFF.

The CDR3 sequence: CASTTLGGGTEAFF. DNA for the CDR3: TGTGCCAGCACCACCCTAGGGGGCGGCACTGAAGCTTTCTTT. The chain joins TRBV6-6 to TRBJ1-1; 7 bases fit TRBD1. The CDR3 length is 14 residues. CDR1 is MNHNY, CDR2 SVGAGI, per germline (reference sequence). The V and J ends lost 7 bases and 4 bases, in that order; junction bases with no gene match: 9.

The CDR3 sequence: CASSLAGGANEQFF. The CDR3 DNA reads TGCGCCAGCAGCTTGGCCGGAGGGGCAAATGAGCAGTTCTTC. The gene calls are TRBV5-1 and TRBJ2-1; the D gene is possibly TRBD2 (6 bases). The length of the CDR3 is 14 residues. Germline V CDR1 and CDR2: SGHRS, YFSETQ. V lost 0 bases and J lost 7, with 11 bases in between.

This clone has only a few counts. This chain connects TRBV12-5 to TRBJ1-5, with D maybe TRBD1 (5 bases). The germline CDR1 and CDR2 sequences are LGHNT and FRNRAP. There are 13 residues in the CDR3. V was cut by 4 bases and J by 7 bases, with 11 bases left in between. The CDR3 DNA is TGTGCTAGTGGTTCCAAGGGGCACCAGCCCCAGCATTTT. Its protein is CASGSKGHQPQHF.

This clone ranks as medium-sized. The chain combines TRBV4-1 with TRBJ1-1; maybe TRBD1 (5 bases). This CDR3 contains 14 residues. Trimming took 4 bases from V and 5 from J, leaving 14 bases between them. Germline CDR1 and CDR2: MGHRA and YSYEKL. The CDR3 spells CASSLGGGVTEAFF. The DNA of the CDR3 is TGCGCCAGCAGCCTAGGAGGAGGGGTGACTGAAGCTTTCTTT.